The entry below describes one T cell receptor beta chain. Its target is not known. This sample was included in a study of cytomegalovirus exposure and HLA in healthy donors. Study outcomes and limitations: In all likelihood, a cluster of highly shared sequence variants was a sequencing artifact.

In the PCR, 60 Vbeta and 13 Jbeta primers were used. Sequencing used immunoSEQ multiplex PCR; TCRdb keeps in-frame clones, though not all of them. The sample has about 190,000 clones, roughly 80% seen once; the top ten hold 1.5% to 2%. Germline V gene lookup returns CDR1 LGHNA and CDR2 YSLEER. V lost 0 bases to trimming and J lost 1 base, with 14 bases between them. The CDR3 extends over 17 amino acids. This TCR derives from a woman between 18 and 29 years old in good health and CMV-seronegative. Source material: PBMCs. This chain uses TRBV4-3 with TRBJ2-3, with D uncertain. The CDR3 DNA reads TGCGCCAGCAGCCAAGATTTGAGCCATTCTGGCACAGATACGCAGTATTTT. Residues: CASSQDLSHSGTDTQYF.